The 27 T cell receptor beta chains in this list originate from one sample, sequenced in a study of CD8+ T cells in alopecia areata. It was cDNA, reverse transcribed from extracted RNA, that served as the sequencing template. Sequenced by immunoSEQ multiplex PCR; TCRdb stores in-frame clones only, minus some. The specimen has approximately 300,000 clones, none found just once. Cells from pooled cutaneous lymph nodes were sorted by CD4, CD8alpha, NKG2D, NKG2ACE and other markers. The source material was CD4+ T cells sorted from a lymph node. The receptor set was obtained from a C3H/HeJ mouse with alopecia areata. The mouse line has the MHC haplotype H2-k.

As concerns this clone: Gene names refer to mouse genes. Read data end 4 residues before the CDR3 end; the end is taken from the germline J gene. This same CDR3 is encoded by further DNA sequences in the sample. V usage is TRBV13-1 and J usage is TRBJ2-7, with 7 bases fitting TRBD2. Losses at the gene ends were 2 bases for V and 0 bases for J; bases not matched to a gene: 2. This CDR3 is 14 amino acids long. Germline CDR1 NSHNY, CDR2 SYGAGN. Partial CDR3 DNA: TGTGCCAGCAGTGACCCTGGGGGCTCCTAT. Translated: CASSDPGGSY. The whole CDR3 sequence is CASSDPGGSYEQYF.

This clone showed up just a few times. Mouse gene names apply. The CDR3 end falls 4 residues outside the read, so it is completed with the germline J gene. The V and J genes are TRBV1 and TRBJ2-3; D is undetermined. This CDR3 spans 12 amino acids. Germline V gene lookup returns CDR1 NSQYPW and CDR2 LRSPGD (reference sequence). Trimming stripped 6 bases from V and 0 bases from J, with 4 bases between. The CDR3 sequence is CTCRTSAETLYF. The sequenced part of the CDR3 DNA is TGCACCTGCAGGACTAGTGCAGAA.

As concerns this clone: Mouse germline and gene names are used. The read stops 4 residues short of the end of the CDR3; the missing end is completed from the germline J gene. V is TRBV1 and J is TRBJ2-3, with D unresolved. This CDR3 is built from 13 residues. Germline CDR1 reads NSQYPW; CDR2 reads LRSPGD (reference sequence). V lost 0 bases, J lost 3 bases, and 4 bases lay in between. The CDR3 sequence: CTCSADWAETLYF. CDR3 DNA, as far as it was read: TGCACCTGCAGTGCAGACTGGGCAGAA.

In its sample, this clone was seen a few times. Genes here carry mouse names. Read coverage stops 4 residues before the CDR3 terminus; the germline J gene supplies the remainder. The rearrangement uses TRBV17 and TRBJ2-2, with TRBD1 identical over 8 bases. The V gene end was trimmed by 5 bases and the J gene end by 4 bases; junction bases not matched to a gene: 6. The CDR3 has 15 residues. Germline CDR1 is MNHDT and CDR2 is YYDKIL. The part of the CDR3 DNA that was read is TGTGCTAGCAGTCTACAGGGGGAAGGCACCGGG. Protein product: CASSLQGEGTG. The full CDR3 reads CASSLQGEGTGQLYF.

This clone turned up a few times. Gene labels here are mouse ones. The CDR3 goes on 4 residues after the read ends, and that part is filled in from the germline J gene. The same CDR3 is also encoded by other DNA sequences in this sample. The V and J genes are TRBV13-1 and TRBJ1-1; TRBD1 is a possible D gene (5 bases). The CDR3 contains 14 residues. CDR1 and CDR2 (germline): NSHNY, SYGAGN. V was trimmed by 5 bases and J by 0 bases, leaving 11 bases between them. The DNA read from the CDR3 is TGTGCCAGCAGGGTGAGGGGAGCAAACACA. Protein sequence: CASRVRGANT. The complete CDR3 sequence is CASRVRGANTEVFF.

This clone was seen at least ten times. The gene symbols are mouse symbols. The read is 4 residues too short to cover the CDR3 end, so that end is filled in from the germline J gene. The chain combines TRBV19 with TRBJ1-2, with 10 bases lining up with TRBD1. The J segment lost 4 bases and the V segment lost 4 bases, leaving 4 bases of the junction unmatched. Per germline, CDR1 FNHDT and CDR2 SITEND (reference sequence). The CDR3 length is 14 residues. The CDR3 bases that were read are TGTGCCAGCAGTGACAGGGGGCAGGGCTCC. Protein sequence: CASSDRGQGS. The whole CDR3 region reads CASSDRGQGSDYTF.

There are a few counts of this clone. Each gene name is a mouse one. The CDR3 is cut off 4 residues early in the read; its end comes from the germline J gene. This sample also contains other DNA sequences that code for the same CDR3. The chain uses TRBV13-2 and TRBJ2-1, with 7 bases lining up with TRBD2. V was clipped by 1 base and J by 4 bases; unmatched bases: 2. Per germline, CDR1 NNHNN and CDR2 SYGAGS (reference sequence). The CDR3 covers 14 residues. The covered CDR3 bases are TGTGCCAGCGGTGATCCGGGGGGGTATGCT. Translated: CASGDPGGYA. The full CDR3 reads CASGDPGGYAEQFF.

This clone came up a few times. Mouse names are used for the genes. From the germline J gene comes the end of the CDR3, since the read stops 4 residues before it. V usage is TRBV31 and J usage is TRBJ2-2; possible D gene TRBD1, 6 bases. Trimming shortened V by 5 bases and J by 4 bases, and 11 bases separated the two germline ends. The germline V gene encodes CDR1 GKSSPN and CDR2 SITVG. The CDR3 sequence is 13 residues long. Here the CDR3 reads CAWGQGTTGQLYF. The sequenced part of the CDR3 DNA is TGTGCCTGGGGCCAGGGGACCACCGGG.

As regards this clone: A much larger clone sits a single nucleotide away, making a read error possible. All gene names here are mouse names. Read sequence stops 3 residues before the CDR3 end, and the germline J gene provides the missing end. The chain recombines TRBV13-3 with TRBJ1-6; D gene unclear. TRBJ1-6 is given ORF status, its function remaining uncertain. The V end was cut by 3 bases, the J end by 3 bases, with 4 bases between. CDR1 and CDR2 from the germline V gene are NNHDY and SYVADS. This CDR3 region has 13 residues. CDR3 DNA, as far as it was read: TGTGCCAGCAGTGCCAACTATAATTCGCCC. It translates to CASSANYNSP. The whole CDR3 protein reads CASSANYNSPLYF.

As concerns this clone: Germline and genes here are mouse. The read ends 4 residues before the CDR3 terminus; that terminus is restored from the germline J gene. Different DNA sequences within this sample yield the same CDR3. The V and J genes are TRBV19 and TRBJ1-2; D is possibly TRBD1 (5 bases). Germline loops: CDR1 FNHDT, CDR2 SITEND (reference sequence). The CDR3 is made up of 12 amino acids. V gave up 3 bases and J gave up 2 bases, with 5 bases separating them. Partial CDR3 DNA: TGTGCCAGCAGTAAGGGGAACTCC. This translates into CASSKGNS. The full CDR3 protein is CASSKGNSDYTF.

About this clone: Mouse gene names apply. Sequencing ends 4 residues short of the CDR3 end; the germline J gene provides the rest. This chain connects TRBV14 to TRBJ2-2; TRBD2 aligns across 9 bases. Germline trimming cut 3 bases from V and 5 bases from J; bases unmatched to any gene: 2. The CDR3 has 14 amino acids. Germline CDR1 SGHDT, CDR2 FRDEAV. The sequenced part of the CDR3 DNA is TGTGCCAGCAGTTCACTGGGGGGAACCGGG. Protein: CASSSLGGTG. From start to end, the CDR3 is CASSSLGGTGQLYF.

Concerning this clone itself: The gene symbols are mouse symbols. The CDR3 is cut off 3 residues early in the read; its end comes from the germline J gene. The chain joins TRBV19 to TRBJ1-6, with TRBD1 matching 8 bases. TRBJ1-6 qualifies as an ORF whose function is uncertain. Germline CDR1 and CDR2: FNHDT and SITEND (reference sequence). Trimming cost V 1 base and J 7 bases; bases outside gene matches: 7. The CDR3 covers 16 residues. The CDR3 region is CASSIPSTGVNSPLYF. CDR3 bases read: TGTGCCAGCAGTATACCCTCGACAGGGGTGAATTCGCCC.

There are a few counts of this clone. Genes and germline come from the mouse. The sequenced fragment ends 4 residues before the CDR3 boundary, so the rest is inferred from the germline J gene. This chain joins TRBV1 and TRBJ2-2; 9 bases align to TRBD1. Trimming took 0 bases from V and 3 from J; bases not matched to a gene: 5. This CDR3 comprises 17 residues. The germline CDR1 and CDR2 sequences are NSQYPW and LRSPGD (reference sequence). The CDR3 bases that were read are TGCACCTGCAGTGCAGAACCCGGGACAGGGTACACCGGG. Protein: CTCSAEPGTGYTG. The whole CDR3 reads CTCSAEPGTGYTGQLYF. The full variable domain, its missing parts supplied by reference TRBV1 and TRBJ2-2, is VTLLEQNPRWRLVPRGQAVNLRCILKNSQYPWMSWYQQDLQKQLQWLFTLRSPGDKEVKSLPGADYLATRVTDTELRLQVANMSQGRTLYCTCSAEPGTGYTGQLYFGEGSKLTVL.

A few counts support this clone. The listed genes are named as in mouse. CDR3: CASGGPGLSNSDYTF. CDR3 DNA (partial): TGTGCCAGCGGTGGACCGGGACTCTCAAACTCC. The rearrangement links TRBV13-2 to TRBJ1-2, with a possible D match to TRBD1 (5 bases). The missing CDR3 end, 4 residues past where the read stops, is filled in from the germline J gene. Trimming stripped 3 bases from V and 0 bases from J, with 12 bases between. The CDR3 is 15 amino acids. Germline-derived CDR1 and CDR2 are NNHNN and SYGAGS (reference sequence).

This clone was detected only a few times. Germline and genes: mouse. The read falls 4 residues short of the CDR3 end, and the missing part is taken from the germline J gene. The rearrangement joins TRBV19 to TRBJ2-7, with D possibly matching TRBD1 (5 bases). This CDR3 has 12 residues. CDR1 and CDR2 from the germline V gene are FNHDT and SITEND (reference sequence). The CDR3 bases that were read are TGTGCCAGCACGGACACTCTTTAT. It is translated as CASTDTLY. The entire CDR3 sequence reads CASTDTLYEQYF.

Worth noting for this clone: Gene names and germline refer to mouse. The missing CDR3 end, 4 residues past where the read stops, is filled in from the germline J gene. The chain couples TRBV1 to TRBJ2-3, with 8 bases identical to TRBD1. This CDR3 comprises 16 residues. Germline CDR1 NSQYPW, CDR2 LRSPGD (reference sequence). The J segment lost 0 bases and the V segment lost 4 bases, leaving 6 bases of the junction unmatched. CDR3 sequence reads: CTCSEQGETSAETLYF. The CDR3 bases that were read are TGCACCTGCAGTGAACAGGGGGAAACTAGTGCAGAA.

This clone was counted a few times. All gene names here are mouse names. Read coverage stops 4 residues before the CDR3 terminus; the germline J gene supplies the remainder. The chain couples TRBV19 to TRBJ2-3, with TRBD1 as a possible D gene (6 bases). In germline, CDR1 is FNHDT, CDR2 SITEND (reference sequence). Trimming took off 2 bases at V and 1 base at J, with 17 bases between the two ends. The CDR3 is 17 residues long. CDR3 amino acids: CASSILGRGEGAETLYF. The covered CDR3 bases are TGTGCCAGCAGTATCTTAGGCAGGGGCGAGGGTGCAGAA.

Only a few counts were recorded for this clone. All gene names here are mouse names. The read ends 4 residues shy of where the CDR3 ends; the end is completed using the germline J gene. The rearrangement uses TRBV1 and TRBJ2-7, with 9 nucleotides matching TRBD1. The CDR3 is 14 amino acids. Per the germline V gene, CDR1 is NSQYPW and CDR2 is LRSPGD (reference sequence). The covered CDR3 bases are TGCACCTGCAGTGCCCAGGACAGGGGATAT. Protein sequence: CTCSAQDRGY. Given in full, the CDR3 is CTCSAQDRGYEQYF.

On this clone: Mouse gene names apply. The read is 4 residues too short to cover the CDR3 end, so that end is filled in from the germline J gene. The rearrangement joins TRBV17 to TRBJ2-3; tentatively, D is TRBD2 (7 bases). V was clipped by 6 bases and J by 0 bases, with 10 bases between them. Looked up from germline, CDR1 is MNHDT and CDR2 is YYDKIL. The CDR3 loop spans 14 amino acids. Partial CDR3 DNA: TGTGCTAGCAGGCTGGGGGCTAGTGCAGAA. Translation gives CASRLGASAE. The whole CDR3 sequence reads CASRLGASAETLYF.

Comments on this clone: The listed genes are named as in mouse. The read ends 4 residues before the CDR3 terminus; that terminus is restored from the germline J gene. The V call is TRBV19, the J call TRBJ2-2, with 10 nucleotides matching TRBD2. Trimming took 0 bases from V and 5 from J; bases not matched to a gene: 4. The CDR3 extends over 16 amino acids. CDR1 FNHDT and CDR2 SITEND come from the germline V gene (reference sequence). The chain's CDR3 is CASSIAGGAHTGQLYF. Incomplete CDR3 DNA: TGTGCCAGCAGTATAGCTGGGGGGGCGCATACCGGG. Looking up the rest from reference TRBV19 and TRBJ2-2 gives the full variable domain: GGIITQTPKFLIGQEGQKLTLKCQQNFNHDTMYWYRQDSGKGLRLIYYSITENDLQKGDLSEGYDASREKKSSFSLTVTSAQKNEMAVFLCASSIAGGAHTGQLYFGEGSKLTVL.

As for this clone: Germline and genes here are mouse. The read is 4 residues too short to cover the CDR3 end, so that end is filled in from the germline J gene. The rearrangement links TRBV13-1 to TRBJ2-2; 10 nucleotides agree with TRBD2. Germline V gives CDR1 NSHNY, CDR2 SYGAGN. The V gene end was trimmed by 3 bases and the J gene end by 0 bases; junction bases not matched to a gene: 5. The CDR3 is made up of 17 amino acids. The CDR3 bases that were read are TGTGCCAGCAGTGTCCGGACTGGGGGCGCAAACACCGGG. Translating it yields CASSVRTGGANTG. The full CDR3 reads CASSVRTGGANTGQLYF.

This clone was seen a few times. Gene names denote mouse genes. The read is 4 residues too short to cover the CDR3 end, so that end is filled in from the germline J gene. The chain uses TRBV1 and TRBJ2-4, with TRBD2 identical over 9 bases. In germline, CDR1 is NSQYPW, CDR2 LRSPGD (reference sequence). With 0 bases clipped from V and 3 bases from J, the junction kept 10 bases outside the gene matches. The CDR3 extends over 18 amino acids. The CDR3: CTCSADFWGGKEQNTLYF. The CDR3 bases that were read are TGCACCTGCAGTGCAGATTTCTGGGGGGGGAAGGAACAAAAC.

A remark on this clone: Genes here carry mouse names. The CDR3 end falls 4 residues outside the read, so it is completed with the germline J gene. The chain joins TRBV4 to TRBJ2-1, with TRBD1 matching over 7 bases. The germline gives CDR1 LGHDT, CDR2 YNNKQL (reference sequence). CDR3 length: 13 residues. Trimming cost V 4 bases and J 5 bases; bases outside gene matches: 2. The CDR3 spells CASSSGTDAEQFF. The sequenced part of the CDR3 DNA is TGTGCCAGCAGCTCCGGGACAGATGCT.

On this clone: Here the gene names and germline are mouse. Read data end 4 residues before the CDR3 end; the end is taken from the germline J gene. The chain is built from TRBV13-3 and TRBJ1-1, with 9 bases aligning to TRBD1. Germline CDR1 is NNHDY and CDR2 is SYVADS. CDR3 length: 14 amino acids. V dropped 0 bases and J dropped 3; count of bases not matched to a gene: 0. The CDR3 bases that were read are TGTGCCAGCAGTGATGGGACAGGGGACACA. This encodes CASSDGTGDT. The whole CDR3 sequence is CASSDGTGDTEVFF.

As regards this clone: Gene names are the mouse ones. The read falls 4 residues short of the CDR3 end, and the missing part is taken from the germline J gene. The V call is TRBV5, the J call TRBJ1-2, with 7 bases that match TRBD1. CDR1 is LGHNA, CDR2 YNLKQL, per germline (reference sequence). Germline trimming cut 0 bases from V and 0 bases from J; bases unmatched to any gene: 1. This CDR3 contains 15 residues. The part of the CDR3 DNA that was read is TGTGCCAGCAGCCAAGATACAGGGGCAAACTCC. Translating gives CASSQDTGANS. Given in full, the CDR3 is CASSQDTGANSDYTF.

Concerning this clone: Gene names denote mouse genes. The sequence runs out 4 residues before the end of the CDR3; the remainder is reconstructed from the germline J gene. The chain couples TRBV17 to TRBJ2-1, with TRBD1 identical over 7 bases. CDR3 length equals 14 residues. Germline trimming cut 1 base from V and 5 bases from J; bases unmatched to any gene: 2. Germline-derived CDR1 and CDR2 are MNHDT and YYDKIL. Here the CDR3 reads CASSRGQGDAEQFF. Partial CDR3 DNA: TGTGCTAGCAGTAGAGGCCAGGGGGATGCT.

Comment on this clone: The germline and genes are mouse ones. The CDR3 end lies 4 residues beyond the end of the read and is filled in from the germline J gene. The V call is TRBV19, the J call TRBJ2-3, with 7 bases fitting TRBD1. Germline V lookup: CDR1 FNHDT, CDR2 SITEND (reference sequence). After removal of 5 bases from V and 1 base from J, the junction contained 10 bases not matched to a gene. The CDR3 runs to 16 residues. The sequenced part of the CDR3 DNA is TGTGCCAGCAGCTGGAAGACAGGGAAGGGTGCAGAA. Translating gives CASSWKTGKGAE. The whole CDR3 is CASSWKTGKGAETLYF.